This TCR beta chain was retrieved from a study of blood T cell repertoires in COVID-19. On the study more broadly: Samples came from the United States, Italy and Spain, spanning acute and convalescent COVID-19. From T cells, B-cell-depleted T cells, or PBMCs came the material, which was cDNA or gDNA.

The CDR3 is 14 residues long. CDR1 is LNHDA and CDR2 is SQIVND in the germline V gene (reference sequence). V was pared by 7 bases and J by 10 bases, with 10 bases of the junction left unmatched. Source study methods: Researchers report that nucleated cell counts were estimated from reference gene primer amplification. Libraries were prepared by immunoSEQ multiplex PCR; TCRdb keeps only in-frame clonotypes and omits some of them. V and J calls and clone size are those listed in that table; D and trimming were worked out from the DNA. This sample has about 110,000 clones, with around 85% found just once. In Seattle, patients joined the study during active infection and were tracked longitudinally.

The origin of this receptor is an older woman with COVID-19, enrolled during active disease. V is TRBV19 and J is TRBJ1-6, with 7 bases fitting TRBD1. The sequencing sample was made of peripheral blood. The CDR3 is CASTPQGDRSPLHF. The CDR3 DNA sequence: TGTGCCAGTACCCCGCAGGGGGATAGGTCACCCCTCCACTTT.